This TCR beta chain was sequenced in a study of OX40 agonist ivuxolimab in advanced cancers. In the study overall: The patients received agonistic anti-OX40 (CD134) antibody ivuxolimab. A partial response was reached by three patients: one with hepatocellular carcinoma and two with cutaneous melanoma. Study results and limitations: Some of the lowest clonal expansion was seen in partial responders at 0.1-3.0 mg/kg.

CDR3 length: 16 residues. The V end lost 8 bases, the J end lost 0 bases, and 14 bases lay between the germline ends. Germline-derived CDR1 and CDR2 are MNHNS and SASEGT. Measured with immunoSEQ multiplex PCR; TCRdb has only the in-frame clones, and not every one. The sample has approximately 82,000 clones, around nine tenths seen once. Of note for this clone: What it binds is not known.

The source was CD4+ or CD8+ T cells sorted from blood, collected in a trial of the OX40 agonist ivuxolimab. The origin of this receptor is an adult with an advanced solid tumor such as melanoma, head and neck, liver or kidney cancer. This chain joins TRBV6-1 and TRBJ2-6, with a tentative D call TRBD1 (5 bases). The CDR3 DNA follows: TGTGCCAGCGGTGTCAGGGTTATCTCTGGGGCCAACGTCCTGACTTTC. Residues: CASGVRVISGANVLTF.